Below, one T cell receptor beta chain is given with its context. There is no known antigen for this receptor. Base-call qualities are not available, and no considerably larger clone is one nucleotide away. Every donor in the study was a healthy Caucasian. Library prep was done by 5' RACE. TCRdb lists the instrument as Illumina HiSeq 2000. A universal primer binding site was introduced by template switching, and a unique molecular identifier was present in the final cDNA, enabling accurate counting of TCR cDNA molecules. Specific primers in the conserved constant-segment region were used to synthesize first-strand cDNA for TCR alpha and beta chains. Each cDNA library was double barcoded, with a SMART-Mk sample barcode plus Illumina barcodes, to control for contamination. TruSeq adapter sequences and Illumina sample barcodes were added in two successive PCR steps. The Illumina HiSeq platform was used with custom primers to sequence TCR alpha and beta cDNA libraries. The original pipeline was this. MiGEC was used to process raw reads and extract unique molecular identifiers, and MiXCR was used to find CDR3 positions. For each individual, recombination models were inferred using an EM algorithm with the repgenHMM and IGoR tools. Shared clonotype analysis was performed with the tcR package in R, normalizing sharing by the product of cloneset sizes. To study raw recombination free of thymic and clonal selection effects, out-of-frame nonproductive sequences were analyzed. TCRdb reprocessed the public reads (quality trimming at Q25 with fastp, clone calling with MiXCR) and kept in-frame beta chains. Under each unique CDR3 protein, matching rows form one entry showing the most common genes and DNA. These V and J calls are TCRdb output, not the study's own analysis. Within this sample are 1.5 million or so distinct CDR3 sequences, with about 32% of them counted one time only. About 0.25% of the sample is held by the ten biggest clonotypes.

The data were taken from a study of identical twins listed by TCRdb under 2016. At the level of the whole study: The study deep-sequenced TCR alpha and beta repertoires from monozygotic twins, unrelated adults of various ages and cord blood to test whether fetal clonotypes persist. Replicate twin experiments were performed at different times using different library preparation protocols to rule out contamination.

Study-level results and caveats: Because the same donors could not be followed over many years, the conclusions relied on cross-sectional statistical analysis. Fewer insertions were carried by abundant cord blood beta clonotypes, a similar but weaker trend appeared in young adult naive repertoires, and no such trend appeared in memory repertoires. In monozygotic twins, out-of-frame TCR alpha sharing was systematically underestimated by recombination models, although the models agreed with sharing between unrelated individuals. Compared with coincidental sharing between unrelated individuals, an excess of low generation-probability sequences was observed among out-of-frame TCR alpha sequences shared between twins. In beta out-of-frame sequences, excess twin sharing was weaker, because having fewer shared sequences lowered the signal-to-noise ratio. Invariant T cells such as MAIT and iNKT could partly confound zero-insertion analyses, though diverse VJ usage argued against this for most clonotypes.

Via the germline V gene, CDR1 is MNHNS and CDR2 SASEGT. The CDR3 runs 14 residues from the cysteine to the phenylalanine. The CDR3 DNA has 42 bases and is translated from base 1. Trimming takes 7 bases off V and 3 bases off J; junction bases not matched to a gene: 8. The sequenced sample consisted of cord blood. The source is a newborn girl in good health. The chain is encoded by TRBV6-1 joined to TRBJ2-7, and 8 junctional nucleotides match TRBD1. The CDR3 corresponds to CASNLRDRIYEQYF. Here is the DNA: TGTGCCAGCAACCTCCGGGACAGGATCTACGAGCAGTACTTC.